These 5 T cell receptor beta chains came from one sample sequenced in a study of blood T cell repertoires in COVID-19. Libraries were prepared by immunoSEQ multiplex PCR; TCRdb keeps only in-frame clonotypes and omits some of them. The table lists just over 250,000 clones, roughly nine tenths of them singletons. Sequencing used peripheral blood. The receptor set was obtained from a man aged 35-49 years who had recovered from COVID-19.

The rearrangement links TRBV9 to TRBJ2-1; 10 nucleotides match TRBD2. CDR1 is SGDLS, CDR2 YYNGEE, per germline. V shed 3 bases and J 5 bases; nucleotides not matched to a gene: 8. This CDR3 is 16 amino acids long. CDR3 amino acids: CASSGKAGGLNNEQFF. The CDR3 nucleotides read TGTGCCAGCAGCGGTAAAGCGGGGGGGCTGAACAATGAGCAGTTCTTC.

This sequence joins TRBV29-1 and TRBJ2-1, with 10 bases matching TRBD1. V gave up 6 bases and J gave up 7 bases; unmatched junction bases: 9. The germline V gene encodes CDR1 SQVTM and CDR2 ANQGSEA. This CDR3 contains 14 residues. The CDR3: CSVETGGAGNEQFF. In DNA, the CDR3 is TGCAGCGTAGAGACAGGGGGCGCGGGGAATGAGCAGTTCTTC.

This clone was picked up a small number of times. The CDR3 DNA sequence: TGTGCCAGCAGCCCCCGACTAGCTTCGAGCACCGGGGAGCTGTTTTTT. It specifies CASSPRLASSTGELFF. The V call is TRBV9, the J call TRBJ2-2; 7 positions match TRBD2. The CDR3 contains 16 residues. V trimming: 4 bases; J trimming: 4 bases; junction bases outside the gene matches: 10. Germline V CDR1 and CDR2: SGDLS, YYNGEE.

J is TRBJ2-3 and V is TRBV5-1; tentative D call: TRBD2 (5 bases). Germline lookup yields CDR1 SGHRS and CDR2 YFSETQ. The CDR3 extends over 14 amino acids. The germline V and J ends were trimmed by 4 bases and 6 bases, with 15 bases remaining between them. The CDR3 loop is CASSPPLGLDTQYF. The CDR3 DNA is TGCGCCAGCAGCCCGCCGCTAGGACTGGATACGCAGTATTTT.

CDR3 bases: TGTGCCAGTAGTGGGGGGAATCAGCCCCAGCATTTT. Its translation: CASSGGNQPQHF. The rearrangement links TRBV19 to TRBJ1-5, with D tentatively TRBD1 (5 bases). V was cut by 5 bases and J by 4 bases, with 6 bases left in between. Germline loops: CDR1 LNHDA, CDR2 SQIVND (reference sequence). The CDR3 is 12 amino acids. The variable domain in full, completed from reference TRBV19 and TRBJ1-5, reads DGGITQSPKYLFRKEGQNVTLSCEQNLNHDAMYWYRQDPGQGLRLIYYSQIVNDFQKGDIAEGYSVSREKKESFPLTVTSAQKNPTAFYLCASSGGNQPQHFGDGTRLSIL.